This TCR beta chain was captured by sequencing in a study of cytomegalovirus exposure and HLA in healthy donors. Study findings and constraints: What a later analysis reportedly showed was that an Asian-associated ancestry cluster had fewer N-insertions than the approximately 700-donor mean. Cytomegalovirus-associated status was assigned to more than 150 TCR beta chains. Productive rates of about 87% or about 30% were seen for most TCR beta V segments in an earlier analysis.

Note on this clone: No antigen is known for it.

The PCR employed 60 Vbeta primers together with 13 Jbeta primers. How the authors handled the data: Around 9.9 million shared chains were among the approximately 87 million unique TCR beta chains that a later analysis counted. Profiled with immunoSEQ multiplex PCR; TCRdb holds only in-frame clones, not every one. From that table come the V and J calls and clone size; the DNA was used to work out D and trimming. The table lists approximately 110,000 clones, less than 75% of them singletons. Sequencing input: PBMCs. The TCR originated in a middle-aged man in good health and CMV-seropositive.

CDR3 DNA sequence: TGTGCCAGCAGCCGTATTGATGGGACAGCGGGAAAACTGTTTTTT. It encodes CASSRIDGTAGKLFF. V is TRBV7-2 and J is TRBJ1-4, with 7 bases identical to TRBD1. Unmatched junction bases numbered 13, after V lost 5 bases and J lost 10 bases. Germline lookup yields CDR1 SGHTA and CDR2 FQGNSA. This CDR3 contains 15 residues.